This T cell receptor beta chain was recovered during a study of T cells in Graves' hyperthyroidism and ophthalmopathy. Across the whole study: At initial diagnosis, before any treatment had begun, peripheral blood was obtained. Findings of the study overall: Stable hyperthyroidism was separated from ophthalmopathy by a model based on 13 V-J features. In the blood, most expanded thyroid clonotypes above 0.001 appeared as well.

The TCR beta CDR3 regions underwent amplification using RNA transcripts as the source. Primed by the HTBI set, a first-round RT-PCR was run on the TCR CDR3. MiXCR was run by TCRdb on the multiplex PCR reads, yielding one entry per CDR3 protein. The table lists 500,000 to 650,000 distinct CDR3 sequences, 14% of them singletons. This clonotype has a count of ten or more. Its antigen remains unknown. Graves' hyperthyroidism qualified as stable when ophthalmopathy did not progress within 18 months. CDR1 SGHRS and CDR2 YFSETQ come from the germline V gene. The CDR3 extends over 15 amino acids. After removal of 5 bases from V and 1 base from J, the junction contained 7 bases not matched to a gene.

The sequenced sample was blood. This TCR derives from a woman aged 40 to 50 with Graves' hyperthyroidism. The rearrangement joins TRBV5-1 to TRBJ2-3; 7 positions agree with TRBD2. The CDR3 nucleotides read TGCGCCAGCAGGTCGAGCGGGACCCGCACAGATACGCAGTATTTT. Encoded protein: CASRSSGTRTDTQYF.